What follows describes a single TCR beta chain. Its antigen has not been determined. No base quality information exists; no much larger clone differs at one position. The library came from the immunoSEQ multiplex PCR assay. Here the immuneACCESS table is served through TCRdb, limited to in-frame sequences with V and J called. Missing clones are a known gap in these copies; in checked studies unresolved V genes cover under half, and the rest lacks a known reason. The sample table shows 150,000 to 200,000 clones, and roughly 94% are seen once. Together, the top ten hold around 15% of the sample. This entry comes from a study of control samples from healthy donors and cancer patients (dated by TCRdb to the early 2020s). Trimming removed 2 bases from V and 3 bases from J, leaving 13 bases between the germline ends. The germline V gene (reference sequence) specifies MNHEY as CDR1 and SMNVEV as CDR2. The CDR3 goes from the cysteine to the phenylalanine over 15 residues. CDR3 DNA only is kept here, 45 bases in frame from base 1.

The receptor chain draws on TRBV27 and TRBJ1-1, with TRBD1 perhaps the D gene, on 5 matching bases. The TCR sequence derives from a man aged 55 to 70 with colorectal cancer. Specimen: PBMCs. The nucleotides read TGTGCCAGCAGTTTAAAAGGGGCTCGGGACACTGAAGCTTTCTTT. It codes for CASSLKGARDTEAFF.